This T cell receptor (beta chain) was recorded in a study of shared clonotypes between healthy human individuals. Study conclusions and caveats: Though the depth was large, rarefaction showed that sorted-subset sequencing was incomplete. Memory subsets had estimated richness that was generally smaller than that of naive subsets.

Deep was the level at which the assay was run. Data came from immunoSEQ multiplex PCR; TCRdb stores just in-frame clones and leaves some out. The sample yields roughly 650,000 clones, about 97% seen once. V lost 3 bases and J lost 3; bases outside the gene matches: 5. Germline loops: CDR1 MDHEN, CDR2 SYDVKM. This CDR3 spans 14 amino acids. In the case of this clone: Its antigen is undetermined.

CD4+ cell separation produced CD45RA+ naive and CD45RA-negative memory subsets. The source is a woman in her 30s in good health. The specimen sequenced was naive CD4+ T cells sorted from blood. The subset is: CD45RA+ positively selected. This sequence joins TRBV28 and TRBJ2-7, with 7 nucleotides matching TRBD1. CDR3 sequence reads: CASSLWDSFYEQYF. The CDR3 DNA reads TGTGCCAGCAGTTTGTGGGACAGTTTCTACGAGCAGTACTTC. Full variable domain (missing parts from reference TRBV28 and TRBJ2-7): DVKVTQSSRYLVKRTGEKVFLECVQDMDHENMFWYRQDPGLGLRLIYFSYDVKMKEKGDIPEGYSVSREKKERFSLILESASTNQTSMYLCASSLWDSFYEQYFGPGTRLTVT.